A single sample gave rise to the 15 T cell receptor beta chains below, sequenced in a study of blood T cell repertoires in COVID-19. Sequenced by immunoSEQ multiplex PCR; TCRdb stores in-frame clones only, minus some. The sample has about 74,000 clones, 60% to 85% seen once. The sample comprised peripheral blood. These receptors were taken from a man in his sixties or seventies with acute or convalescent COVID-19.

This clone was found a few times. For the CDR3, the DNA is TGTGCCACCAGCAGAGAGACAGGGTTCTACGAGCAGTACTTC. Protein sequence: CATSRETGFYEQYF. V gene TRBV15 combines with J gene TRBJ2-7; 7 bases agree with TRBD1. Germline-derived CDR1 and CDR2 are LNHNV and YYDKDF (reference sequence). This CDR3 has 14 residues. Trimming cost V 0 bases and J 3 bases; bases outside gene matches: 2.

V is TRBV2 and J is TRBJ1-3; 8 bases align to TRBD1. Per the germline V gene, CDR1 is SNHLY and CDR2 is FYNNEI. Germline trimming cut 6 bases from V and 9 bases from J; bases unmatched to any gene: 7. There are 13 residues in the CDR3. CDR3 in amino acids: CASSPDRESTIYF. The CDR3 DNA is TGTGCCAGCAGCCCGGACAGGGAGAGCACCATATATTTT.

The chain carries TRBV6-5 and TRBJ2-7; 12 bases align to TRBD2. Germline CDR1 is MNHEY and CDR2 is SVGAGI. The CDR3 is 15 residues long. V lost 6 bases and J lost 7; bases outside the gene matches: 10. In DNA form, the CDR3 reads TGTGCCAGCAGAACCCTAGCGGGAGGGCCCCGGGAGCAGTACTTC. Its protein is CASRTLAGGPREQYF.

This clone was counted a single time. V and J are TRBV7-2 and TRBJ1-4; TRBD1 matches 9 bases. This CDR3 region has 14 residues. CDR1 is SGHTA and CDR2 is FQGNSA in the germline V gene. V lost 3 bases, J lost 6 bases, and 2 bases stayed unmatched. The CDR3 spells CASSFDRGDEKLFF. The CDR3 region has the DNA TGTGCCAGCAGCTTTGACAGGGGGGATGAAAAACTGTTTTTT.

The chain joins TRBV7-9 to TRBJ1-4, with D perhaps TRBD1 (5 bases). CDR1 and CDR2 (germline): SEHNR, FQNEAQ (reference sequence). This CDR3 is built from 15 residues. Trimming left V 3 bases short and J 7 bases short, with 15 bases between. In nucleotides, the CDR3 is TGTGCCAGCAGCTTCGTCCAGGGTGAGAGTGAAAAACTGTTTTTT. Its translation is CASSFVQGESEKLFF.

J is TRBJ1-1 and V is TRBV28; D unclear. The CDR3 is made up of 13 amino acids. V lost 5 bases and J 4 bases, leaving 11 bases between the germline ends. CDR1 MDHEN and CDR2 SYDVKM come from the germline V gene. The CDR3 reads CASSRTWATEAFF. The CDR3, as DNA: TGTGCCAGCAGTCGTACCTGGGCCACTGAAGCTTTCTTT.

The chain couples TRBV29-1 to TRBJ1-2; D remains unclear. V gave up 3 bases and J gave up 4 bases, with 12 bases separating them. Germline V gene lookup returns CDR1 SQVTM and CDR2 ANQGSEA. This CDR3 has 13 amino acids. The CDR3 DNA follows: TGCAGCGTTGATGGGCTGGGGAGCTATGGCTACACCTTC. Residues: CSVDGLGSYGYTF.

V gene TRBV6-6 combines with J gene TRBJ1-1; 7 nucleotides agree with TRBD1. The CDR3 contains 15 residues. With V trimmed by 5 bases and J by 1 base, 7 bases remained unmatched. Germline CDR1 is MNHNY and CDR2 is SVGAGI (reference sequence). In DNA form, the CDR3 reads TGTGCCAGCAGTCTACCGACAGGGACGAACACTGAAGCTTTCTTT. Translating gives CASSLPTGTNTEAFF.

The chain has TRBV14 and TRBJ2-3, with 8 bases that match TRBD1. The V segment lost 3 bases and the J segment 5 bases; nucleotides outside the gene matches: 10. The germline V gene encodes CDR1 SGHDN and CDR2 FVKESK. CDR3 length: 16 residues. The CDR3 DNA reads TGTGCCAGCAGCCATGGGACAGGTTTTTACAGAGATACGCAGTATTTT. It codes for CASSHGTGFYRDTQYF.

The chain employs TRBV9 and TRBJ2-2; the match to TRBD1 covers 8 bases. CDR3 size: 16 residues. After removal of 4 bases from V and 0 bases from J, the junction contained 5 bases not matched to a gene. Germline V lookup: CDR1 SGDLS, CDR2 YYNGEE. The CDR3 DNA reads as TGTGCCAGCAGCCCCCGGGACAGGCCGAACACCGGGGAGCTGTTTTTT. Translation: CASSPRDRPNTGELFF. The whole variable domain, remainder taken from reference TRBV9 and TRBJ2-2, is DSGVTQTPKHLITATGQRVTLRCSPRSGDLSVYWYQQSLDQGLQFLIQYYNGEERAKGNILERFSAQQFPDLHSELNLSSLELGDSALYFCASSPRDRPNTGELFFGEGSRLTVL.

The chain recombines TRBV6-5 with TRBJ1-5; D might be TRBD1 (6 bases). Trimming stripped 5 bases from V and 0 bases from J, with 11 bases between. This CDR3 region has 15 residues. Germline assignment: CDR1 MNHEY and CDR2 SVGAGI. CDR3 amino acids: CASSIQGYSNQPQHF. The CDR3, as DNA: TGTGCCAGCAGTATACAGGGTTATAGCAATCAGCCCCAGCATTTT.

The chain combines TRBV6-2 or TRBV6-3 with TRBJ1-1; maybe TRBD1 (6 bases). Germline CDR1 and CDR2: MNHEY and SVGEGT. V lost 2 bases to trimming and J lost 4 bases, with 14 bases between them. The CDR3 runs 15 residues. CDR3 region: CASSYPRGGGTEAFF. CDR3 DNA: TGTGCCAGCAGTTACCCGAGGGGAGGGGGCACTGAAGCTTTCTTT.

The V and J genes are TRBV4-2 and TRBJ2-7; the match to TRBD2 covers 9 bases. CDR3 size: 15 residues. Germline CDR1 LGHNA, CDR2 YNFKEQ. The J segment lost 3 bases and the V segment lost 0 bases, leaving 3 bases of the junction unmatched. The CDR3 DNA sequence: TGTGCCAGCAGCCAAGAGCTAGCGGGGTACTACGAGCAGTACTTC. Its protein product is CASSQELAGYYEQYF.

The V call is TRBV29-1, the J call TRBJ2-7; D is possibly TRBD1 (6 bases). V was cut by 3 bases and J by 3 bases, with 12 bases left in between. CDR1 is SQVTM, CDR2 ANQGSEA, per germline. The length of the CDR3 is 13 residues. The CDR3 DNA is TGCAGCGTTGATGGACAGCGCGGCTACGAGCAGTACTTC. Protein product: CSVDGQRGYEQYF.

J is TRBJ1-2 and V is TRBV12-3 or TRBV12-4, with 7 bases identical to TRBD1. The ends lost 5 bases at V and 4 bases at J; junction bases unmatched: 4. This CDR3 is 13 amino acids long. The CDR3 region has the DNA TGTGCCAGCAGTCGACAGGGTGGCTATGGCTACACCTTC. It translates to CASSRQGGYGYTF.